The 19 T cell receptor beta chains reported below all come from one sample, sequenced in a study of cytomegalovirus exposure and HLA in healthy donors. The PCR was carried out with 60 Vbeta primers and 13 Jbeta primers. Repertoires were generated with immunoSEQ multiplex PCR, while TCRdb's copy carries only in-frame clones and drops some. The data show 150,000 or so clones, approximately 80% seen once. The material sequenced was PBMCs. The receptors derive from a man under 40 in good health and CMV-seropositive.

The rearrangement joins TRBV6-5 to TRBJ2-7; 10 bases match TRBD2. CDR3 length: 15 residues. The junction had 3 bases not matched to a gene; V was cut back by 2 bases and J by 2 bases. CDR1 MNHEY and CDR2 SVGAGI come from the germline V gene. The CDR3 region is CASSYTSGTPYEQYF. CDR3 coding DNA: TGTGCCAGCAGTTACACTAGCGGGACCCCCTACGAGCAGTACTTC.

The chain recombines TRBV5-4 with TRBJ2-1; D is possibly TRBD2 (5 bases). This CDR3 contains 13 residues. Germline V CDR1 and CDR2: SGHNT, YYREEE (reference sequence). V dropped 1 base and J dropped 8 bases, with 10 bases sitting between them. In DNA, the CDR3 is TGTGCCAGCAGCTTGTTAGCGACTGATGAGCAGTTCTTC. Protein sequence: CASSLLATDEQFF.

The chain recombines TRBV6-1 with TRBJ2-7, with TRBD2 identical over 7 bases. The V segment lost 3 bases and the J segment 3 bases; nucleotides outside the gene matches: 8. Per the germline V gene, CDR1 is MNHNS and CDR2 is SASEGT. CDR3 size: 15 residues. The CDR3: CASSEVGRDYYEQYF. CDR3 sequence (DNA): TGTGCCAGCAGTGAGGTCGGGCGGGACTACTACGAGCAGTACTTC.

The chain recombines TRBV29-1 with TRBJ1-6; 9 nucleotides line up with TRBD1. V was clipped by 6 bases and J by 7 bases; unmatched bases: 4. The length of the CDR3 is 13 residues. Germline CDR1 is SQVTM and CDR2 is ANQGSEA. The CDR3 DNA follows: TGCAGCGTCGGGACAGGGCAAAATTCACCCCTCCACTTT. This translates into CSVGTGQNSPLHF.

The rearrangement links TRBV5-1 to TRBJ1-1; D is unresolved. Trimming stripped 0 bases from V and 3 bases from J, with 9 bases between. CDR1 SGHRS and CDR2 YFSETQ come from the germline V gene. There are 14 residues in the CDR3. The CDR3 loop is CASSLASRDTEAFF. CDR3 nucleotide sequence: TGCGCCAGCAGCTTGGCCAGCCGGGACACTGAAGCTTTCTTT. Using reference TRBV5-1 and TRBJ1-1 for the parts outside the CDR3, the full variable domain is KAGVTQTPRYLIKTRGQQVTLSCSPISGHRSVSWYQQTPGQGLQFLFEYFSETQRNKGNFPGRFSGRQFSNSRSEMNVSTLELGDSALYLCASSLASRDTEAFFGQGTRLTVV.

The chain employs TRBV4-1 and TRBJ1-5, with 7 bases fitting TRBD1. Trimming removed 3 bases from V and 3 bases from J; junction bases left unmatched: 5. The germline V gene has CDR1 MGHRA and CDR2 YSYEKL. The CDR3 spans 15 residues. DNA of the CDR3: TGCGCCAGCAGCCAGGGGGACAGTGACAATCAGCCCCAGCATTTT. This gives the protein CASSQGDSDNQPQHF.

This clone was seen only once. The chain has TRBV11-2 and TRBJ1-1; a possible D gene is TRBD1 (5 bases). The CDR3 has 15 residues. V lost 0 bases and J lost 6, with 14 bases in between. Germline CDR1 reads SGHAT; CDR2 reads FQNNGV. The CDR3 DNA is TGTGCCAGCAGCTTAGATTCTCTTGGGGGGGCTGAAGCTTTCTTT. Its protein product is CASSLDSLGGAEAFF.

This chain connects TRBV7-9 to TRBJ1-5; D possibly corresponds to TRBD1 (6 bases). Germline V gene sequence: CDR1 SEHNR, CDR2 FQNEAQ (reference sequence). V was trimmed by 5 bases and J by 0 bases, leaving 11 bases between them. The CDR3 extends over 15 amino acids. This CDR3 is CASSRGGYSNQPQHF. The CDR3 DNA reads as TGTGCCAGCAGCCGAGGGGGTTATAGCAATCAGCCCCAGCATTTT.

In DNA, the CDR3 is TGTGCCAGCAGCGGACACAGGGTAGGGACTGAAGCTTTCTTT. Translation: CASSGHRVGTEAFF. The chain employs TRBV9 and TRBJ1-1, with a weak D call TRBD1 (6 bases). CDR1 and CDR2 (germline): SGDLS, YYNGEE. There are 14 residues in the CDR3. The V and J ends lost 3 bases and 5 bases respectively, with 14 bases between them.

The V gene is TRBV15, the J gene TRBJ2-7; 12 nucleotides align to TRBD1. Looked up from germline, CDR1 is LNHNV and CDR2 is YYDKDF (reference sequence). The CDR3 contains 15 residues. The trim removed 3 bases at V and 5 bases at J, leaving 5 bases unmatched. CDR3 nucleotides: TGTGCCACCAGCAGTGGTGGGACAGGGGGCCACGAGCAGTACTTC. This sequence encodes CATSSGGTGGHEQYF.

The chain joins TRBV7-3 to TRBJ2-1; the match to TRBD2 covers 8 bases. The V segment lost 2 bases and the J segment 4 bases; nucleotides outside the gene matches: 4. The CDR3 is 15 amino acids. The V gene's germline CDR1 is SGHTA and CDR2 FQGTGA. The chain's CDR3 is CASSLSRGGYNEQFF. The CDR3 nucleotides are TGTGCCAGCAGCTTATCCCGCGGGGGGTACAATGAGCAGTTCTTC.

This rearrangement joins TRBV2 to TRBJ2-1; 7 nucleotides agree with TRBD2. The germline gives CDR1 SNHLY, CDR2 FYNNEI. CDR3 length: 13 amino acids. V was pared by 8 bases and J by 4 bases, with 5 bases of the junction left unmatched. CDR3 loop: CASRASGYNEQFF. The CDR3 DNA is TGTGCCAGCCGGGCTAGCGGTTACAATGAGCAGTTCTTC.

V is TRBV10-3 and J is TRBJ1-5; D gene ambiguous. The CDR3 covers 15 residues. CDR1 and CDR2 from the germline V gene are ENHRY and SYGVKD. Trimming took off 4 bases at V and 0 bases at J, with 10 bases between the two ends. Here the CDR3 reads CAISGAGSSNQPQHF. CDR3 in DNA: TGTGCCATCAGTGGAGCGGGCTCTAGCAATCAGCCCCAGCATTTT.

This sequence joins TRBV4-1 and TRBJ1-1, with a weak D call TRBD1 (6 bases). Germline CDR1 reads MGHRA; CDR2 reads YSYEKL. V lost 0 bases to trimming and J lost 5 bases, with 25 bases between them. The CDR3 loop spans 19 amino acids. CDR3 sequence reads: CASSQDLSRQGNGLTEAFF. The DNA for the CDR3 is TGCGCCAGCAGCCAAGATCTAAGTCGGCAGGGGAATGGTTTAACTGAAGCTTTCTTT.

V and J are TRBV28 and TRBJ1-1; maybe TRBD1 (5 bases). This CDR3 has 17 residues. The V end was cut by 2 bases, the J end by 7 bases, with 23 bases between. The germline gives CDR1 MDHEN, CDR2 SYDVKM. The CDR3 region has the DNA TGTGCCAGCAGTTTACCAATCTCTGTCTCAGGGCCTAATGAAGCTTTCTTT. Encoded protein: CASSLPISVSGPNEAFF. The full variable domain, with the rest looked up from reference TRBV28 and TRBJ1-1, is DVKVTQSSRYLVKRTGEKVFLECVQDMDHENMFWYRQDPGLGLRLIYFSYDVKMKEKGDIPEGYSVSREKKERFSLILESASTNQTSMYLCASSLPISVSGPNEAFFGQGTRLTVV.

In its sample, this clone was seen a few times. V gene TRBV7-2 combines with J gene TRBJ2-7, with TRBD1 identical over 8 bases. The CDR3 loop spans 15 amino acids. Trimming at V came to 5 bases and at J to 4 bases, leaving 10 bases not matched to a gene. Per germline, CDR1 SGHTA and CDR2 FQGNSA. CDR3 loop: CASSTSTGADYEQYF. CDR3 nucleotide sequence: TGTGCCAGCAGCACTTCGACAGGGGCTGATTACGAGCAGTACTTC. The full variable domain, completed using reference TRBV7-2 and TRBJ2-7, is GAGVSQSPSNKVTEKGKDVELRCDPISGHTALYWYRQSLGQGLEFLIYFQGNSAPDKSGLPSDRFSAERTGGSVSTLTIQRTQQEDSAVYLCASSTSTGADYEQYFGPGTRLTVT.

This rearrangement joins TRBV15 to TRBJ1-2; D perhaps matches TRBD1 (6 bases). CDR3 length: 16 residues. Germline values: CDR1 LNHNV, CDR2 YYDKDF (reference sequence). V was shortened by 2 bases and J by 2 bases, with 15 bases between the two germline ends. The CDR3 sequence: CATSRPHEGGNYGYTF. CDR3 DNA sequence: TGTGCCACCAGCAGACCGCACGAGGGGGGGAACTATGGCTACACCTTC.

This chain uses TRBV4-1 with TRBJ2-3; D is unclear. V lost 1 base and J lost 2, with 7 bases in between. CDR1 MGHRA and CDR2 YSYEKL come from the germline V gene. This CDR3 has 14 residues. Written as DNA, the CDR3 is TGCGCCAGCAGCCAAGGGGCGTACACAGATACGCAGTATTTT. It encodes CASSQGAYTDTQYF.

The chain carries TRBV5-1 and TRBJ1-2, with 7 bases fitting TRBD1. Germline trimming cut 6 bases from V and 3 bases from J; bases unmatched to any gene: 17. CDR1 SGHRS and CDR2 YFSETQ come from the germline V gene. This CDR3 has 17 residues. This CDR3 reads CASNVGQGVSDDYGYTF. As DNA, the CDR3 is TGCGCCAGCAACGTAGGGCAGGGGGTGTCTGACGACTATGGCTACACCTTC.